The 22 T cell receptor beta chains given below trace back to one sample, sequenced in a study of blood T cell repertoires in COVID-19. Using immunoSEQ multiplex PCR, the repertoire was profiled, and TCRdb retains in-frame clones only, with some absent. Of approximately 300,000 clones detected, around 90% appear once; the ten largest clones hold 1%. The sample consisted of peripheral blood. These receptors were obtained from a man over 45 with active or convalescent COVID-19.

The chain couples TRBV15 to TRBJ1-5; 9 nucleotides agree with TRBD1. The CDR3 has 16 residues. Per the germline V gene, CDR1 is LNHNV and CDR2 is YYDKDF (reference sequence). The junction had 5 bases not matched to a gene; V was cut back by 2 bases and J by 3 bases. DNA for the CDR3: TGTGCCACCAGCAGAAGGACAGGGGCACTCAATCAGCCCCAGCATTTT. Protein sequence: CATSRRTGALNQPQHF.

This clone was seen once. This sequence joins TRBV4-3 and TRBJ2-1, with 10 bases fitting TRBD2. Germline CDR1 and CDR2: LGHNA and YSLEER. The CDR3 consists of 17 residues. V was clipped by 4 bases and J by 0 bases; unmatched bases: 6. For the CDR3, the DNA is TGCGCCAGCAGCCGAGTAGCGGGGGGACTCTCCTACAATGAGCAGTTCTTC. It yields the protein CASSRVAGGLSYNEQFF.

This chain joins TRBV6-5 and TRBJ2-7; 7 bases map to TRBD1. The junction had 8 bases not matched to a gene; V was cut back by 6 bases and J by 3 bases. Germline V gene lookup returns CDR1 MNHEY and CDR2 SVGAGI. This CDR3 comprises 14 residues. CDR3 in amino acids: CASSQGQVFYEQYF. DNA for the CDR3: TGTGCCAGCAGCCAAGGACAGGTCTTCTACGAGCAGTACTTC.

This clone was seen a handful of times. The CDR3 loop is CASSPTGQGRDYGYTF. Written as DNA, the CDR3 is TGTGCCAGCAGCCCGACTGGACAGGGACGCGACTATGGCTACACCTTC. J is TRBJ1-2 and V is TRBV28; 8 bases line up with TRBD1. The junction had 12 bases not matched to a gene; V was cut back by 6 bases and J by 3 bases. The CDR3 contains 16 residues. Germline CDR1 is MDHEN and CDR2 is SYDVKM.

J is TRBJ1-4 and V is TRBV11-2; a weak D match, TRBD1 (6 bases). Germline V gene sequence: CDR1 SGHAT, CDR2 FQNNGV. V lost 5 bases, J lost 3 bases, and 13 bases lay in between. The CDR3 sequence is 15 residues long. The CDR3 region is CASSPGGAANEKLFF. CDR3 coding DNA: TGTGCCAGCAGCCCGGGGGGGGCGGCTAATGAAAAACTGTTTTTT.

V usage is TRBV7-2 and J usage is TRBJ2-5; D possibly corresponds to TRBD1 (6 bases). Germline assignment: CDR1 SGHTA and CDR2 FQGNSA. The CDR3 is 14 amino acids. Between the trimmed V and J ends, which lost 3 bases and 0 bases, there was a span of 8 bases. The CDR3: CASSLWTDQETQYF. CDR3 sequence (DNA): TGTGCCAGCAGCTTGTGGACAGACCAAGAGACCCAGTACTTC.

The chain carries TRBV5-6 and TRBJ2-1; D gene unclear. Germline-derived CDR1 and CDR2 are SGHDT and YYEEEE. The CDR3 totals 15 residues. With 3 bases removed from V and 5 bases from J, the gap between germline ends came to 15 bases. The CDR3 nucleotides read TGTGCCAGCAGCTCCTCGCGGCGGTTCAACAATGAGCAGTTCTTC. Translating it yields CASSSSRRFNNEQFF. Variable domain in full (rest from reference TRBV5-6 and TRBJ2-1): DAGVTQSPTHLIKTRGQQVTLRCSPKSGHDTVSWYQQALGQGPQFIFQYYEEEERQRGNFPDRFSGHQFPNYSSELNVNALLLGDSALYLCASSSSRRFNNEQFFGPGTRLTVL.

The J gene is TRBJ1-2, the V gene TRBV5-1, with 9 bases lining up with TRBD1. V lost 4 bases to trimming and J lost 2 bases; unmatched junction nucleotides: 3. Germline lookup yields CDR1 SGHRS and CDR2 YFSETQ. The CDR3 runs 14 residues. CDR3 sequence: CASSQDRGNYGYTF. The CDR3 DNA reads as TGCGCCAGCAGCCAAGACAGGGGGAACTATGGCTACACCTTC.

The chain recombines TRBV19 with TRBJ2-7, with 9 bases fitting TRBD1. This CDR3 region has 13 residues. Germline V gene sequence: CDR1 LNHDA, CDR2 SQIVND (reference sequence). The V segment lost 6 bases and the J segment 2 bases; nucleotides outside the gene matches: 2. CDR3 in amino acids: CASRGTGTYEQYF. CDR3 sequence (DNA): TGTGCCAGTAGGGGGACAGGGACCTACGAGCAGTACTTC. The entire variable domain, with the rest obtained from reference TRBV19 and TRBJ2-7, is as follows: DGGITQSPKYLFRKEGQNVTLSCEQNLNHDAMYWYRQDPGQGLRLIYYSQIVNDFQKGDIAEGYSVSREKKESFPLTVTSAQKNPTAFYLCASRGTGTYEQYFGPGTRLTVT.

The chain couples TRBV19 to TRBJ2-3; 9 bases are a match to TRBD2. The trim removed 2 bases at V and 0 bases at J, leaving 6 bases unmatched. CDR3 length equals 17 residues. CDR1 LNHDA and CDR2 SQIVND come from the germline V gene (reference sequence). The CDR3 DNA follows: TGTGCCAGTAGTATAAGGGGCGGGAGGGGGAGCACAGATACGCAGTATTTT. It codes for CASSIRGGRGSTDTQYF.

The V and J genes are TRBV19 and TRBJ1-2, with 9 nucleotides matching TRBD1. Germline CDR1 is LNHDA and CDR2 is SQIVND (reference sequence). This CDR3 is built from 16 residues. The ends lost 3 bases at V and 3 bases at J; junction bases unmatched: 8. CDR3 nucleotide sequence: TGTGCCAGTAGTATCCCGACCGGGACAGGGTACTATGGCTACACCTTC. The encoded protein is CASSIPTGTGYYGYTF.

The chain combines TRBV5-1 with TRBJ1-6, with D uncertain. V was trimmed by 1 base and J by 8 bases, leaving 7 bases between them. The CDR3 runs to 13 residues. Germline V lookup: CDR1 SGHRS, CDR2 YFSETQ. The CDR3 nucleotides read TGCGCCAGCAGCTTGAAGCTGGATTCACCCCTCCACTTT. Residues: CASSLKLDSPLHF.

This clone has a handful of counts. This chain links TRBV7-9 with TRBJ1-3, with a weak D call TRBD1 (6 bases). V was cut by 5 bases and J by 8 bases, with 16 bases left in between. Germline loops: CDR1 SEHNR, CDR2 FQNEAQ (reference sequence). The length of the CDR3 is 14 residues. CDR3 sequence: CASSANRERHTIYF. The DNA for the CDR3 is TGTGCCAGCAGCGCAAACAGGGAGCGGCACACCATATATTTT.

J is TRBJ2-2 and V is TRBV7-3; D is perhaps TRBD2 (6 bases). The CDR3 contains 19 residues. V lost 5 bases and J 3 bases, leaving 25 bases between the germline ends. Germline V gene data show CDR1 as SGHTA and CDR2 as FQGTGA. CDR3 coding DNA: TGTGCCAGCAGCCCTATACCACGTTCAGCTAGCGCATACACCGGGGAGCTGTTTTTT. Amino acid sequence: CASSPIPRSASAYTGELFF.

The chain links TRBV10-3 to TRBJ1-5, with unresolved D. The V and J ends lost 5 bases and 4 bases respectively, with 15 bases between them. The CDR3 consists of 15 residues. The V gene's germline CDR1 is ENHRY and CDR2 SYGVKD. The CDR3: CAISLEGAGNQPQHF. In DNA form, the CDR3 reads TGTGCCATCAGTCTTGAGGGAGCGGGGAATCAGCCCCAGCATTTT.

For the CDR3, the DNA is TGTGCCAGCAGGCCCCAGGGTAATTCACCCCTCCACTTT. Its translation is CASRPQGNSPLHF. The chain links TRBV5-4 to TRBJ1-6; D may be TRBD1 (5 bases). There are 13 residues in the CDR3. The germline V and J ends were trimmed by 5 bases and 6 bases, with 9 bases remaining between them. Germline CDR1 reads SGHNT; CDR2 reads YYREEE (reference sequence). The entire variable domain, with the rest obtained from reference TRBV5-4 and TRBJ1-6, is as follows: ETGVTQSPTHLIKTRGQQVTLRCSSQSGHNTVSWYQQALGQGPQFIFQYYREEENGRGNFPPRFSGLQFPNYSSELNVNALELDDSALYLCASRPQGNSPLHFGNGTRLTVT.

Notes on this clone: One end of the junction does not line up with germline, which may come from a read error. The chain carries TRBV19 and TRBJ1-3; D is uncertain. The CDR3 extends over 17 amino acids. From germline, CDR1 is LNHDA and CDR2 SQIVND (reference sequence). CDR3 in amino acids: CASSSGLRGVIGDTIYF. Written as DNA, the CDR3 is TGTGCCAGTAGTAGCGGCCTCAGAGGAGTCATTGGAGACACCATATATTTT.

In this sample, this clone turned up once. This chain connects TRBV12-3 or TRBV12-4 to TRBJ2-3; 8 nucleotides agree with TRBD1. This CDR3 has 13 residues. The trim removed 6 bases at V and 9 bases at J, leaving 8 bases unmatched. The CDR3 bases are TGTGCCAGCAGCGTAGGACAGGGCGGAACGCAGTATTTT. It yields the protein CASSVGQGGTQYF.

The CDR3 bases are TGTGCCAGCATTAGCGGTTATCACACAGATACGCAGTATTTT. This gives the protein CASISGYHTDTQYF. This chain joins TRBV6-5 and TRBJ2-3; D perhaps matches TRBD2 (6 bases). The CDR3 totals 14 residues. V was trimmed by 7 bases and J by 2 bases, leaving 13 bases between them. CDR1 and CDR2 from the germline V gene are MNHEY and SVGAGI.

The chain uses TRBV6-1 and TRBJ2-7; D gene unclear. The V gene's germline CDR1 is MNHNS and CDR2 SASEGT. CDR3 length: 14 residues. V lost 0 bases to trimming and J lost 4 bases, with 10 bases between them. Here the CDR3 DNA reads TGTGCCAGCAGTGAAGCGGGCTATACGTACGAGCAGTACTTC. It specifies CASSEAGYTYEQYF.

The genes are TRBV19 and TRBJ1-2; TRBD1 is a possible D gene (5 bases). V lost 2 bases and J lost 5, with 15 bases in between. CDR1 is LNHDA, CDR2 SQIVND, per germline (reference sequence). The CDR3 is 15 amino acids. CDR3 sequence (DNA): TGTGCCAGTAGTATAACAGGCCTAGACCGATATGGCTACACCTTC. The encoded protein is CASSITGLDRYGYTF.

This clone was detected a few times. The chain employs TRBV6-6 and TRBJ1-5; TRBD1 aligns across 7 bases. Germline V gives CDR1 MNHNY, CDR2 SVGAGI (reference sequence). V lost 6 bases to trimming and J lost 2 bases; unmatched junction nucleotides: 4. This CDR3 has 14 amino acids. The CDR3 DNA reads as TGTGCCAGCAGACCCGGGACAGGCAATCAGCCCCAGCATTTT. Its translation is CASRPGTGNQPQHF.